This entry is about one TCR beta chain. What it binds is not known. This specimen belongs to a study of OX40 agonist ivuxolimab in advanced cancers. At the level of the study: Clinicians treated patients with ivuxolimab, an agonistic anti-OX40 (CD134) antibody. Study findings and constraints: Clonal expansion among partial responders at 0.1-3.0 mg/kg ranked near the lowest.

Generated by immunoSEQ multiplex PCR, the TCRdb table keeps only in-frame clones and is missing some. Found here are a few hundred clones, around 93% of them singletons; the top ten hold about 9.4%. Germline CDR1 is SQVTM and CDR2 is ANQGSEA. V was shortened by 8 bases and J by 0 bases, with 16 bases between the two germline ends. CDR3 size: 14 residues. The rearrangement joins TRBV29-1 to TRBJ1-1; a weak D match, TRBD1 (6 bases). This sample was taken in a trial of the OX40 agonist ivuxolimab. This receptor was taken from an adult with an advanced solid tumor such as melanoma, head and neck, liver or kidney cancer. The CDR3 sequence is CSFIGGTMNTEAFF. The CDR3 DNA reads TGCAGCTTCATAGGGGGGACCATGAACACTGAAGCTTTCTTT.